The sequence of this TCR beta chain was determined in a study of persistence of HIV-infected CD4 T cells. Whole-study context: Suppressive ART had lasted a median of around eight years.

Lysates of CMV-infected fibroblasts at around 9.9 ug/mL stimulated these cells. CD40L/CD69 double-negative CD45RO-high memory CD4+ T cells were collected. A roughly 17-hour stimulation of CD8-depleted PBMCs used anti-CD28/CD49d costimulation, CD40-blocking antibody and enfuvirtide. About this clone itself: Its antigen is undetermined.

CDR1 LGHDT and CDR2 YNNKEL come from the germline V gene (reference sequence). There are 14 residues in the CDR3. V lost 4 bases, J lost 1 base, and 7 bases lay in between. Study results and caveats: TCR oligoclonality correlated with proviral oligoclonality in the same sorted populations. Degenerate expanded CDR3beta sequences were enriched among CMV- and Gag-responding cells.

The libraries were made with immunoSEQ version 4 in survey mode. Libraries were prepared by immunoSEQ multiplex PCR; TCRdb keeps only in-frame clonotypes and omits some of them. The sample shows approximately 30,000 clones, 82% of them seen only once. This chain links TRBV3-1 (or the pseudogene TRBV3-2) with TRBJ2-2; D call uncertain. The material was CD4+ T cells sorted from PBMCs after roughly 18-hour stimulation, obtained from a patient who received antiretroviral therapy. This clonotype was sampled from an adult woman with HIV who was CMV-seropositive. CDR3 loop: CASSLPRNTGELFF. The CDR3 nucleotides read TGTGCCAGCAGCCTGCCACGGAACACCGGGGAGCTGTTTTTT.